The T cell receptor (beta chain) under discussion was sequenced for a study of shared clonotypes between healthy human individuals. The assay was immunoSEQ multiplex PCR, and TCRdb's table has in-frame clones only and misses some. This table holds around 100,000 clones, around two thirds found once. The V end was cut by 3 bases, the J end by 1 base, with 6 bases between. CDR3 length equals 13 residues. Per the germline V gene, CDR1 is LNHDA and CDR2 is SQIVND (reference sequence). The V gene is TRBV19, the J gene TRBJ1-1; D is undetermined. The TCR comes from a woman aged 25 to 39 in good health. Input material: memory CD8+ T cells sorted from blood. Described subset: CD45RO+ cells pooled with CCR7-negative TemRA cells. CDR3 protein: CASSMDENTEAFF. DNA for the CDR3: TGTGCCAGTAGTATGGACGAGAACACTGAAGCTTTCTTT.